This TCR beta chain derives from a study of CD8+ T cells in alopecia areata (dated by TCRdb to 2017 to 2018). About the study as a whole: Treated patients were enrolled in an open-label pilot trial of oral tofacitinib at 5 to 10 mg twice daily for moderate-to-severe alopecia areata. Tofacitinib-treated patients had biopsies at baseline and at 4 and 24 weeks of treatment, with a later scalp biopsy in several patients. Patients stayed on tofacitinib for 6 to 18 months and then had 6 months of follow-up off drug so that delayed response and recurrence could be assessed. TCRbeta CDR3 regions were amplified by immunoSEQ multiplex PCR with 35 Vbeta forward and 13 Jbeta reverse primers. Clonality in the scalp was compared among normal scalp (n=4), patchy alopecia areata scalp (n=8), and alopecia totalis/universalis scalp (n=8). In humans, TCRbeta sequencing was performed on scalp tissue and on sorted CD4+ and CD8+ peripheral blood T cells from healthy controls and from patients with patchy or totalis/universalis alopecia areata. The RNA source kit depended on sample type: the PAXgene miRNA kit for fixed scalp, the miRNeasy kit for PBMCs, and the RNeasy kit for mouse skin. In both human patients and the C3H/HeJ mouse model, the study applied high-throughput TCRbeta sequencing to look at T cell clonal expansion in alopecia areata.

CDR1 is given as MDHEN and CDR2 as SYDVKM, both from the germline V gene. Between the V and J ends, shortened by 2 bases and 5 bases respectively, the junction contains 10 bases. The CDR3 runs 15 residues from the cysteine to the phenylalanine. Only the CDR3 part of the read is kept: 45 bases, read in frame from the first base. Results and caveats for the whole study, not just this receptor: Shared TCR sequences between patients were less evident than in mice, which may be partly attributable to HLA diversity in the patient population. Unlike mouse skin, which is dominated by gammadelta T cells, normal human skin has resident alphabeta T cells that are also sequenced, and this complicates analysis of the scalp TCR repertoire. Compared with normal scalp, lesional scalp had higher clonality and more expanded CD8+ clones, particularly in alopecia totalis/universalis, a pattern that suggests antigenic drive.

Reading the label with the study, this specimen's time point is: baseline before oral tofacitinib. Lesional scalp punch biopsies and peripheral blood were collected from alopecia areata patients. PBMCs were isolated by density centrifugation and stained for CD3, CD4 and CD8, after which CD4+ and CD8+ T cells were sorted on a FACSAria. Libraries came from the immunoSEQ multiplex PCR assay. RNA was extracted from all samples and reverse transcribed into cDNA, which served as template for TCR sequencing. First-strand cDNA was synthesized using SuperScript III with a 2:1 mix of oligo-dT and random hexamers. A synthetic immune receptor repertoire was used to gauge amplification bias, and whatever bias remained was removed computationally. The original pipeline was this. Raw reads were preprocessed to remove errors, and CDR3 was defined by IMGT conventions from the conserved cysteine to phenylalanine. Clonality was computed as 1 minus the Shannon entropy, with the entropy normalized by log2 of the number of productive unique TCRs. Scalp TCRbeta sequences were cross-referenced with sorted blood CD4 and CD8 repertoires so that the CD4 or CD8 identity of scalp clones could be inferred. TCRdb's version of the immuneACCESS table is confined to in-frame rearrangements and falls short of the full clone set. An unresolved V gene accounts for under half of the shortfall where checked; the remainder is of unknown origin. The DNA gave D and trimming, while V, J and clone size come from that table. A total of 130,000 to 150,000 clones appear in this sample, about half of them only once. The ten top clones hold roughly 0.92% of the sample.

This clone showed up just a few times. Its recognized antigen is unknown. No qualities accompany the bases; no much larger clone lies one base away. The chain joins TRBV28 to TRBJ2-6; a tentative D call is TRBD1 (5 bases match). This TCR was recovered from a human donor with alopecia areata. This sample comprised CD4+ T cells sorted from blood, obtained at week 0. The CDR3 corresponds to CASSLSPGWANVLTF. The sequenced DNA is TGTGCCAGCAGTTTAAGTCCAGGGTGGGCCAACGTCCTGACTTTC. The variable domain in full, with residues beyond the CDR3 obtained from the reference TRBV28 and TRBJ2-6 genes, is DVKVTQSSRYLVKRTGEKVFLECVQDMDHENMFWYRQDPGLGLRLIYFSYDVKMKEKGDIPEGYSVSREKKERFSLILESASTNQTSMYLCASSLSPGWANVLTFGAGSRLTVL.